The present TCR beta chain was sequenced within a study of blood T cells in healthy people across ages. General study points: Versus aged donors, long-lived donors had higher diversity and more naive CD4+ cells. Measured against age, TCR beta diversity per million T cells decreased in a roughly linear manner.

Notes on this clonotype: The antigen is unknown.

A second PCR, run for about 7 to 11 cycles, used a sample-barcoded 5' primer plus a J-beta primer mix. Tags on each cDNA molecule came from a template-switch adaptor with 12 random nucleotides. TCRdb called the 5' RACE reads again in MiXCR, with one record for every CDR3 protein. Among over 500,000 distinct CDR3 sequences listed, over 25% were seen once. V was shortened by 3 bases and J by 6 bases, with 6 bases between the two germline ends. The CDR3 extends over 11 amino acids. Germline values: CDR1 DFQATT, CDR2 SNEGSKA (reference sequence). The sample was also linked to a second study, of T cells of mothers and their children.

The receptor was isolated from a boy between 2 and 15 years old in good health. The sample consisted of blood. This sequence joins TRBV20-1 and TRBJ2-1; possible D gene TRBD2, 6 bases. CDR3 amino acids: CSARGGNEQFF. The CDR3 nucleotides are TGCAGTGCTAGGGGGGGCAATGAGCAGTTCTTC.